A selection of T cell receptor beta chains follows, all from one sample in a study of naive and memory T cell subsets. In TCRdb, the UMI-ligation and nested PCR reads were re-called with MiXCR into one record per CDR3 protein. The table lists approximately 150,000 distinct CDR3 sequences, around 21% of them singletons, with 0.6% to 0.7% in the top ten. Sample: naive CD8+ T cells from blood. The receptors were gathered from a human donor in good health. CDR3s include the opening cysteine and the closing phenylalanine or tryptophan. Each record gives: V gene, clone size, J gene, D gene, CDR3 protein, CDR3 DNA. D genes are given only for firm matches. Clone size, where shown, is once, few, many, or a class for clones that have expanded.

V: TRBV6-5
size: few
J: TRBJ1-5
D: TRBD1
CDR3: CASARGPDQPQHF
DNA: TGTGCCAGCGCTAGGGGGCCGGATCAGCCCCAGCATTTT

V: TRBV4-3
size: few
J: TRBJ2-3
D: TRBD2
CDR3: CASSQILAGLAGGPPSDTQYF
DNA: TGCGCCAGCAGCCAGATATTAGCCGGACTAGCGGGAGGCCCGCCCTCAGATACGCAGTATTTT

V: TRBV7-8
size: few
J: TRBJ2-1
D: .
CDR3: CASSPWGNNEQFF
DNA: TGTGCCAGCAGCCCCTGGGGGAACAATGAGCAGTTCTTC

V: TRBV6-1
size: .
J: TRBJ1-5
D: .
CDR3: CASSERLGGLSNQPQHF
DNA: TGTGCCAGCAGTGAAAGGCTGGGGGGGTTGAGCAATCAGCCCCAGCATTTT

V: TRBV10-2
size: few
J: TRBJ1-5
D: .
CDR3: CASSDGSVSMYQPQHF
DNA: TGCGCCAGCAGTGACGGAAGCGTGTCTATGTATCAGCCCCAGCATTTT

V: TRBV28
size: few
J: TRBJ2-7
D: .
CDR3: CASSPPRGIIDYEQYF
DNA: TGTGCCAGCAGTCCCCCCCGCGGGATAATAGACTACGAGCAGTACTTC

V: TRBV6-6
size: few
J: TRBJ2-7
D: TRBD1
CDR3: CASSPWTGGYEQYF
DNA: TGTGCCAGCAGTCCCTGGACAGGAGGCTACGAGCAGTACTTC

V: TRBV28
size: .
J: TRBJ1-2
D: .
CDR3: CASSFPDLRGYGYTF
DNA: TGTGCCAGCAGTTTTCCCGACCTGAGAGGCTATGGCTACACCTTC

V: TRBV12-3/TRBV12-4
size: few
J: TRBJ2-3
D: TRBD1
CDR3: CASSLVGQDVTDTQYF
DNA: TGTGCCAGCAGTTTAGTTGGACAGGACGTCACAGATACGCAGTATTTT

V: TRBV7-6
size: .
J: TRBJ2-1
D: TRBD1
CDR3: CASRGGQGRNGNEQFF
DNA: TGTGCCAGCAGGGGGGGACAGGGGCGAAATGGGAATGAGCAGTTCTTC

V: TRBV6-5
size: .
J: TRBJ2-7
D: TRBD1
CDR3: CASSYDRGGNEQYF
DNA: TGTGCCAGCAGTTACGACAGGGGTGGAAACGAGCAGTACTTC